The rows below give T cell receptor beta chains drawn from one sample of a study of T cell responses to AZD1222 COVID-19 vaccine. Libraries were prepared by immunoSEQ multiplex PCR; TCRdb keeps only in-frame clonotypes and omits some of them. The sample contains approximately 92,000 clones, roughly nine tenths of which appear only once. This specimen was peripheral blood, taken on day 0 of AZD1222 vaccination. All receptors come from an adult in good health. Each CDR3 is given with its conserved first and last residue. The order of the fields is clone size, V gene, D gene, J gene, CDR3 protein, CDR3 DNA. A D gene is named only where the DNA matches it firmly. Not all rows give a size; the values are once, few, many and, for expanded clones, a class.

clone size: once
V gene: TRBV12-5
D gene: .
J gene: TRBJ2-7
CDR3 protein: CASGLVRGYSYEQYF
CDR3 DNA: TGTGCTAGTGGTTTGGTACGTGGCTACTCCTACGAGCAGTACTTC

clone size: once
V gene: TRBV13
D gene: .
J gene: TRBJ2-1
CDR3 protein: CASSVSYDEQFF
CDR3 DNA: TGTGCCAGCAGCGTTTCCTACGATGAGCAGTTCTTC

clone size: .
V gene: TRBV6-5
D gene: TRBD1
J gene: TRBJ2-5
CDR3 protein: CASNEGAAYQETQYF
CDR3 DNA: TGTGCCAGTAACGAGGGGGCAGCGTACCAAGAGACCCAGTACTTC

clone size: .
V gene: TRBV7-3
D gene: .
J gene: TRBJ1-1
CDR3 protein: CASKGRHTNTEAFF
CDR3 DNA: TGTGCCAGCAAGGGGAGACATACGAACACTGAAGCTTTCTTT

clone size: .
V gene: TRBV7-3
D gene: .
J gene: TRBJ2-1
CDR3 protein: CASSPGPKGEQFF
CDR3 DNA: TGTGCCAGCAGCCCGGGACCTAAGGGTGAGCAGTTCTTC

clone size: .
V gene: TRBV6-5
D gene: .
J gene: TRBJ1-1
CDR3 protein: CASRAGRTEAFF
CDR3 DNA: TGTGCCAGCAGAGCGGGCCGAACTGAAGCTTTCTTT

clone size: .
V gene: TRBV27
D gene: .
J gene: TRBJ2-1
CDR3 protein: CASSLSYQGYNEQFF
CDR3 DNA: TGTGCCAGCAGTTTATCGTACCAGGGATACAATGAGCAGTTCTTC

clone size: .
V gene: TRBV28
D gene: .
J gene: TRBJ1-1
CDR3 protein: CASSLDTGARTEAFF
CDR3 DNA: TGTGCCAGCAGTTTAGATACGGGGGCACGCACTGAAGCTTTCTTT

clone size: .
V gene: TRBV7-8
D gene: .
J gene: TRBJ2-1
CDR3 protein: CASSLGLDEQFF
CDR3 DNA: TGTGCCAGCAGCTTAGGACTCGATGAGCAGTTCTTC

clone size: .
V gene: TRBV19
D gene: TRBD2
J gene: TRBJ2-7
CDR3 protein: CASSISGGASEQYF
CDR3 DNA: TGTGCCAGTAGTATTAGCGGGGGGGCCAGCGAGCAGTACTTC

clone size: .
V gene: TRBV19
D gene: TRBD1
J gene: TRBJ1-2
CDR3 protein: CASAPGMGQRELGYGYTF
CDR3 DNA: TGTGCCAGTGCCCCTGGGATGGGACAGCGGGAGTTAGGGTATGGCTACACCTTC

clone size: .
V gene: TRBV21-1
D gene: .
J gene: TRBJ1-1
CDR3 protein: CASSAVTGVAVTEAFF
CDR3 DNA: TGTGCCAGCAGCGCAGTGACAGGGGTAGCTGTCACTGAAGCTTTCTTT

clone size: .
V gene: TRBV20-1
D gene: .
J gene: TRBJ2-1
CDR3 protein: CSSDGAGEQFF
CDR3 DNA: TGCAGTAGCGATGGGGCTGGTGAGCAGTTCTTC

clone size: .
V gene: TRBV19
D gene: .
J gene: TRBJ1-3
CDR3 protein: CASSKGQIISGNTIYF
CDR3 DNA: TGTGCCAGTAGTAAAGGACAAATCATCTCTGGAAACACCATATATTTT

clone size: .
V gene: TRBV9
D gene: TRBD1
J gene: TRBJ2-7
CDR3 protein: CASNPTGGFYEQYF
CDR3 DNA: TGTGCCAGCAACCCCACAGGGGGTTTTTACGAGCAGTACTTC

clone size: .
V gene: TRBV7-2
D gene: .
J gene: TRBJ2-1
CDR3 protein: CASSLSNGDEQFF
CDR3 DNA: TGTGCCAGCAGCTTATCCAATGGCGATGAGCAGTTCTTC

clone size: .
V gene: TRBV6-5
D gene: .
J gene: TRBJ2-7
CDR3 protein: CASSHRAQNYEQYF
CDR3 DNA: TGTGCCAGCAGTCACAGGGCCCAAAACTACGAGCAGTACTTC

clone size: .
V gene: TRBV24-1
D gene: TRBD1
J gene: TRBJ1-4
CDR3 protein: CATDRALTTEKLFF
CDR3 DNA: TGTGCCACCGACAGGGCCCTAACAACGGAAAAACTGTTTTTT

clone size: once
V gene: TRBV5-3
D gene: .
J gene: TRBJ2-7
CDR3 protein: CARRRGGTHYEQYF
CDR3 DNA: TGTGCCAGAAGACGGGGAGGGACACACTACGAGCAGTACTTC

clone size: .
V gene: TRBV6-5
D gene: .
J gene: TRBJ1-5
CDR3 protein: CASSYALGGQPQHF
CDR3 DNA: TGTGCCAGCAGTTACGCGCTAGGAGGGCAGCCCCAGCATTTT

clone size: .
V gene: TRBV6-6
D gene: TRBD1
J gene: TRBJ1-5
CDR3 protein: CASSSGGTDDQPQHF
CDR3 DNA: TGTGCCAGCTCGTCCGGAGGGACAGACGATCAGCCCCAGCATTTT

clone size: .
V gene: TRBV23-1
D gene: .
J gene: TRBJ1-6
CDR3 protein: CASIFPLDSPLHF
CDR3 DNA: TGCGCCAGCATTTTCCCCCTAGATTCACCCCTCCACTTT

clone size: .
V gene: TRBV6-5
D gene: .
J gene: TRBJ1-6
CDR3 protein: CASSYRGLASDSPLHF
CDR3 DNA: TGTGCCAGCAGTTACAGGGGATTAGCGAGTGATTCACCCCTCCACTTT

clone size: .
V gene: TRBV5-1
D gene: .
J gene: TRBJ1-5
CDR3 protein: CASSSGGGVGQPQHF
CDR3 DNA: TGCGCCAGCAGCTCAGGTGGGGGCGTGGGGCAGCCCCAGCATTTT

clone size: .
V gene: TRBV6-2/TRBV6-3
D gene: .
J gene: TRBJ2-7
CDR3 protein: CASSYSNPYEQYF
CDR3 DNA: TGTGCCAGCAGTTACTCGAATCCCTACGAGCAGTACTTC

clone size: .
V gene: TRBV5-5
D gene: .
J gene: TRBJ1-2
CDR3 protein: CASSFFDSFYGYTF
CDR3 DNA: TGTGCCAGCAGCTTTTTTGACAGTTTCTATGGCTACACCTTC

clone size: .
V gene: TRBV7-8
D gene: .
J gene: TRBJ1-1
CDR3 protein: CASKVDRNTEAFF
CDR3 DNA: TGTGCCAGCAAGGTAGACAGGAACACTGAAGCTTTCTTT

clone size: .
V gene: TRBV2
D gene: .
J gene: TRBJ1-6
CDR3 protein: CASSEGGSSYNSPLHF
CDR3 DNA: TGTGCCAGCAGTGAGGGGGGGAGCTCCTATAATTCACCCCTCCACTTT

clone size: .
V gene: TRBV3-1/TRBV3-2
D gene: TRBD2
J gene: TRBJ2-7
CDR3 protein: CASSQTSGGAEQYF
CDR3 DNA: TGTGCCAGCAGCCAAACTAGCGGGGGGGCCGAGCAGTACTTC

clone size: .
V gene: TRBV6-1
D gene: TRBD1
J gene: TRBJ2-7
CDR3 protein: CASSSGDRDRHEQYF
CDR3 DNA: TGTGCCAGCAGTTCTGGAGACAGGGATCGCCACGAGCAGTACTTC

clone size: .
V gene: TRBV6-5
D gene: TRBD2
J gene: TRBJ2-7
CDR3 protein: CASMTSGGYEQYF
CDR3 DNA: TGTGCCAGCATGACTAGCGGGGGATACGAGCAGTACTTC

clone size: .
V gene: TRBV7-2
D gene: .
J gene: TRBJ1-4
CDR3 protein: CASSLANREKLFF
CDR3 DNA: TGTGCCAGCAGCTTAGCGAACAGGGAAAAACTGTTTTTT

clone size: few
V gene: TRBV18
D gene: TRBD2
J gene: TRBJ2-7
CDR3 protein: CASSPPTSSPGLAGFYEQYF
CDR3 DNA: TGTGCCAGCTCACCACCGACCTCTTCTCCCGGACTAGCGGGGTTCTACGAGCAGTACTTC

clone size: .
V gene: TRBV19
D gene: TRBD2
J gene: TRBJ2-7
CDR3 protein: CASSTTLAGVGYEQYF
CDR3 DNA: TGTGCCAGTAGTACGACCCTAGCGGGAGTTGGGTACGAGCAGTACTTC

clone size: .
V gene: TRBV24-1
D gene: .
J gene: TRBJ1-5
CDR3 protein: CATSKTVSNQPQHF
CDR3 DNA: TGTGCCACCAGTAAGACAGTCAGCAATCAGCCCCAGCATTTT

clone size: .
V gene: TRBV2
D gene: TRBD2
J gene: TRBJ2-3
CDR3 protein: CASKTSGGADTQYF
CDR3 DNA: TGTGCCAGCAAGACTAGCGGGGGGGCGGATACGCAGTATTTT

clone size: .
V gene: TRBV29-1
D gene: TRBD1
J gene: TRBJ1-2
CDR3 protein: CSARQGYGYTF
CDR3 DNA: TGCAGCGCTAGACAGGGGTATGGCTACACCTTC

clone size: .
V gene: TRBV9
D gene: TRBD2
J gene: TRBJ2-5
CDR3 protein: CASSAFSGAQETQYF
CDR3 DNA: TGTGCCAGCAGCGCCTTTAGCGGGGCCCAAGAGACCCAGTACTTC

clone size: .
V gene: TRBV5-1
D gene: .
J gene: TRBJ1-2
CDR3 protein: CASSFETPNYGYTF
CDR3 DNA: TGCGCCAGCAGCTTCGAGACACCGAACTATGGCTACACCTTC

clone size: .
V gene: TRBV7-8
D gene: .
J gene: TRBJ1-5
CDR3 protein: CASSSRGDGQPQHF
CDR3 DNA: TGTGCCAGCAGCTCCCGGGGGGACGGGCAGCCCCAGCATTTT

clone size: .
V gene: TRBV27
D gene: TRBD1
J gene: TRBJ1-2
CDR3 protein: CASRQGITYGYTF
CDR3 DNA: TGTGCCAGCAGACAGGGGATCACCTATGGCTACACCTTC

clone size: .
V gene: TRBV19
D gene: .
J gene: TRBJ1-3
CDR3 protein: CASSPFVWATPGNTIYF
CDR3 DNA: TGTGCCAGTAGCCCCTTCGTGTGGGCCACACCTGGAAACACCATATATTTT

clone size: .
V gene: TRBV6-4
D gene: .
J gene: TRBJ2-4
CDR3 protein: CASSDFRVSDIQYF
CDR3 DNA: TGTGCCAGCAGTGACTTCAGGGTGTCGGACATTCAGTACTTC

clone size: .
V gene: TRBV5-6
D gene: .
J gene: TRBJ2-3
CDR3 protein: CASSLKPGPDTQYF
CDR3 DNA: TGTGCCAGCAGCTTGAAGCCGGGTCCTGATACGCAGTATTTT

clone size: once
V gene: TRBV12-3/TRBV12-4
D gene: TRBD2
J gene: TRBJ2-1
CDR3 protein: CASSPTSGRARIF
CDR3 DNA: TGTGCCAGCAGTCCAACTAGCGGGAGGGCCCGAATCTTC

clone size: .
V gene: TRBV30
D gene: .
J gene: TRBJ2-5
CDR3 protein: CAWARQETQYF
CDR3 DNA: TGTGCCTGGGCTAGGCAAGAGACCCAGTACTTC

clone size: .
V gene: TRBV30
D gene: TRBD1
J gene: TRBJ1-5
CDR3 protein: CAWSRGTGGDQPQHF
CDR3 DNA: TGTGCCTGGAGCCGAGGGACAGGAGGGGATCAGCCCCAGCATTTT

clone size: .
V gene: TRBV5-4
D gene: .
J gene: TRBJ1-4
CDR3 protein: CASSPSGGGAVLSEKLFF
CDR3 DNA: TGTGCCAGCAGCCCCTCGGGGGGGGGCGCAGTCTTGAGTGAAAAACTGTTTTTT

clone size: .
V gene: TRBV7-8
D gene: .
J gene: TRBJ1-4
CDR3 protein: CASSLSSVGRAFEKLFF
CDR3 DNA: TGTGCCAGCAGCTTAAGCAGCGTCGGTCGGGCCTTCGAAAAACTGTTTTTT

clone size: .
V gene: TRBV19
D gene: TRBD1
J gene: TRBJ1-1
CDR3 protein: CASVGQGNTEAFF
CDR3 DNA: TGTGCCAGTGTGGGACAGGGGAACACTGAAGCTTTCTTT

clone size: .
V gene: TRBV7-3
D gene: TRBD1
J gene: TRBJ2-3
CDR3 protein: CASSSTPGQGPTDTQYF
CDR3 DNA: TGTGCCAGCAGCTCCACACCGGGACAGGGGCCCACAGATACGCAGTATTTT

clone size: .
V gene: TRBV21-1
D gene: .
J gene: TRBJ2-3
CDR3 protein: CASSKVVVVTSTDTQYF
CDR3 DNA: TGTGCCAGCAGCAAAGTGGTCGTCGTGACGAGCACAGATACGCAGTATTTT

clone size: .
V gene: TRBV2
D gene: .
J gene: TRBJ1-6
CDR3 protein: CASSESYSAPLHF
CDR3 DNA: TGTGCCAGCAGTGAAAGCTATTCCGCACCCCTCCACTTT

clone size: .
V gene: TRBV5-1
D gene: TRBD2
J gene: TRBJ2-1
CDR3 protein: CASSPTSGGSYNEQFF
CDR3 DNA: TGCGCCAGCAGCCCCACTAGCGGGGGCTCCTACAATGAGCAGTTCTTC